This T cell receptor beta chain is from a study of shared clonotypes between healthy human individuals. Note on this clone: The target antigen is unknown.

General study findings and limits: At large depth, rarefaction still showed sorted-subset sequencing to be incomplete.

Sequencing was performed with immunoSEQ multiplex PCR; in TCRdb, only in-frame clones are kept and a portion is missing. The sample yields 2 million to 2.5 million clones, approximately 93% seen once. The CDR3 sequence is 14 residues long. V lost 7 bases to trimming and J lost 3 bases, with 18 bases between them. Germline loops: CDR1 SQVTM, CDR2 ANQGSEA. The material sequenced was naive CD4+ T cells from PBMCs. Subset given: CD45RA+ positively selected. This sequence joins TRBV29-1 and TRBJ1-1; tentatively, D is TRBD1 (5 bases). The clonotype comes from a man younger than 35 in good health. Some clones in this sample may be carry-over from other donors' samples. The CDR3 is CSALQQGRDTEAFF. CDR3 coding DNA: TGCAGCGCTCTACAGCAGGGCCGTGACACTGAAGCTTTCTTT.